This is a list of T cell receptor beta chains from one sample in a study of T-cell memory formation after mild COVID-19. TCRdb re-analysed the 5' RACE reads in MiXCR, keeping a single row per CDR3 protein. Here the sample spans 150,000 to 200,000 distinct CDR3 sequences, roughly 15% being singletons. Source material: PBMCs or a T cell subset sorted from them (not recorded which). These receptors came from an adult woman who had mild COVID-19 (a few samples of this study predate the infection). Cell type and time point are not known. The CDR3 runs from the conserved cysteine through the conserved F or W. A D gene is named only where the DNA matches it firmly. A clone size is listed for some rows: how often the clone was seen (once, few, many), or a class if it is expanded.

clone_size: many; d_call: TRBD2; j_call: TRBJ2-3; v_call: TRBV2; cdr3_nt: TGTGCCAGCAGTGAAGGGACTAGCGGGAGAGGGGTTACGCAGTATTTT; cdr3_aa: CASSEGTSGRGVTQYF
clone_size: -; d_call: TRBD1; j_call: TRBJ1-5; v_call: TRBV6-6; cdr3_nt: TGTGCCAGCAGTTACTTAGCAGGGGGCTATAGCAATCAGCCCCAGCATTTT; cdr3_aa: CASSYLAGGYSNQPQHF
clone_size: few; d_call: -; j_call: TRBJ2-1; v_call: TRBV20-1; cdr3_nt: TGCAGTGCTAGAGACAGGGAGCCCTACAATGAGCAGTTCTTC; cdr3_aa: CSARDREPYNEQFF
clone_size: -; d_call: TRBD2; j_call: TRBJ2-1; v_call: TRBV5-6; cdr3_nt: TGTGCCAGCAGCTCCGGGACTACACGCTCCTACAATGAGCAGTTCTTC; cdr3_aa: CASSSGTTRSYNEQFF
clone_size: -; d_call: -; j_call: TRBJ2-1; v_call: TRBV7-6; cdr3_nt: TGTGCCAGCAGCTCGGACCCGTACAATGAGCAGTTCTTC; cdr3_aa: CASSSDPYNEQFF
clone_size: -; d_call: -; j_call: TRBJ1-4; v_call: TRBV5-1; cdr3_nt: TGCGCCAGCAGCTTGGAAACAGGCCGGAGCGAAAAACTGTTTTTT; cdr3_aa: CASSLETGRSEKLFF
clone_size: few; d_call: TRBD1; j_call: TRBJ1-1; v_call: TRBV19; cdr3_nt: TGTGCCAGTGGGTGGGACAGGGCCCAGAACACTGAAGCTTTCTTT; cdr3_aa: CASGWDRAQNTEAFF
clone_size: few; d_call: -; j_call: TRBJ1-4; v_call: TRBV4-2; cdr3_nt: TGTGCCAGCAGCCAAGCTAGGACTACTTCGGCTGAAAAACTGTTTTTT; cdr3_aa: CASSQARTTSAEKLFF
clone_size: -; d_call: TRBD2; j_call: TRBJ2-3; v_call: TRBV7-8; cdr3_nt: TGTGCCAGCAGCCCTTACGGGACTAGACTGATAGATACGCAGTATTTT; cdr3_aa: CASSPYGTRLIDTQYF
clone_size: -; d_call: TRBD2; j_call: TRBJ2-1; v_call: TRBV29-1; cdr3_nt: TGCAGCGGCGGAGCGGGAGCCTACAATGAGCAGTTCTTC; cdr3_aa: CSGGAGAYNEQFF
clone_size: few; d_call: TRBD2; j_call: TRBJ2-1; v_call: TRBV7-8; cdr3_nt: TGTGCCAGCTCCTTACTAGCGGTCGATGAGCAGTTCTTC; cdr3_aa: CASSLLAVDEQFF
clone_size: -; d_call: TRBD1; j_call: TRBJ1-5; v_call: TRBV7-8; cdr3_nt: TGTGCCAGCCACGAGACAGGGTCGGGCAATCAGCCCCAGCATTTT; cdr3_aa: CASHETGSGNQPQHF
clone_size: few; d_call: -; j_call: TRBJ1-6; v_call: TRBV19; cdr3_nt: TGTGCCAGTAGAGAGACGGGGGAATCCTATAATTCACCCCTCCACTTT; cdr3_aa: CASRETGESYNSPLHF
clone_size: few; d_call: TRBD1; j_call: TRBJ1-2; v_call: TRBV6-5; cdr3_nt: TGTGCCAGCAGTCAAACTCCGGGACAGGGACTTATTAGCGGCTACACCTTC; cdr3_aa: CASSQTPGQGLISGYTF
clone_size: many; d_call: -; j_call: TRBJ2-7; v_call: TRBV15; cdr3_nt: TGTGCCACCAGCAGAGATTTAAGGGGGATCTACGAGCAGTACTTC; cdr3_aa: CATSRDLRGIYEQYF
clone_size: once; d_call: -; j_call: TRBJ2-7; v_call: TRBV7-2; cdr3_nt: TGTGCCAGCAGCTTAGGAAGAGAAACCTACGAGCAGTACTTC; cdr3_aa: CASSLGRETYEQYF
clone_size: -; d_call: TRBD2; j_call: TRBJ2-1; v_call: TRBV14; cdr3_nt: TGTGCCAGCAGCGGACTAGAGTATGAGCAGTTCTTC; cdr3_aa: CASSGLEYEQFF
clone_size: few; d_call: TRBD1; j_call: TRBJ1-1; v_call: TRBV7-6; cdr3_nt: TGTGCCAGCAGCTTAGAGGGACAGGGGGGCACTGAAGCTTTCTTT; cdr3_aa: CASSLEGQGGTEAFF
clone_size: few; d_call: -; j_call: TRBJ2-1; v_call: TRBV27; cdr3_nt: TGTGCCAGCCAATACAGCAGCTCCTACAATGAGCAGTTCTTC; cdr3_aa: CASQYSSSYNEQFF
clone_size: few; d_call: TRBD1; j_call: TRBJ2-2; v_call: TRBV6-5; cdr3_nt: TGTGCCAGCAGGAAACAGGGGGGAAACACCGGGGAGCTGTTTTTT; cdr3_aa: CASRKQGGNTGELFF
clone_size: few; d_call: -; j_call: TRBJ1-5; v_call: TRBV5-1; cdr3_nt: TGCGCCAGCAGCTTGGACACTGGTAGCAATCAGCCCCAGCATTTT; cdr3_aa: CASSLDTGSNQPQHF
clone_size: -; d_call: TRBD2; j_call: TRBJ2-2; v_call: TRBV5-6; cdr3_nt: TGTGCCAGCAGCTTTCGGGAGGCCCCCGGGGAGCTGTTTTTT; cdr3_aa: CASSFREAPGELFF
clone_size: few; d_call: -; j_call: TRBJ2-2; v_call: TRBV15; cdr3_nt: TGTGCCACCAGCACGGGGAGGTCTGGGGAGCTGTTTTTT; cdr3_aa: CATSTGRSGELFF
clone_size: few; d_call: -; j_call: TRBJ1-5; v_call: TRBV29-1; cdr3_nt: TGCAGCGTTCGGCAGGGAGACGGTCAGCCCCAGCATTTT; cdr3_aa: CSVRQGDGQPQHF
clone_size: -; d_call: TRBD1; j_call: TRBJ2-2; v_call: TRBV6-1; cdr3_nt: TGTGCCAGCAGTACAGGGGTTAACACCGGGGAGCTGTTTTTT; cdr3_aa: CASSTGVNTGELFF
clone_size: many; d_call: TRBD1; j_call: TRBJ1-2; v_call: TRBV6-4; cdr3_nt: TGTGCCAGCGCCGAGGGGGCGGCCTATGGCTACACCTTC; cdr3_aa: CASAEGAAYGYTF
clone_size: -; d_call: -; j_call: TRBJ1-6; v_call: TRBV7-9; cdr3_nt: TGTGCCAGCAGCTTAGAGGGCCATTCACCCCTCCACTTT; cdr3_aa: CASSLEGHSPLHF
clone_size: -; d_call: TRBD2; j_call: TRBJ2-3; v_call: TRBV2; cdr3_nt: TGTGCCAGCAGGTCAAGACTAGCGGGAGAAGATACGCAGTATTTT; cdr3_aa: CASRSRLAGEDTQYF
clone_size: -; d_call: TRBD2; j_call: TRBJ2-7; v_call: TRBV6-5; cdr3_nt: TGTGCCAGCAGTTCCCTAGCGGGATCCTACGAGCAGTACTTC; cdr3_aa: CASSSLAGSYEQYF
clone_size: -; d_call: TRBD2; j_call: TRBJ2-3; v_call: TRBV12-3/TRBV12-4; cdr3_nt: TGTGCCAGCATTCTAGCGGGTCGCACAGATACGCAGTATTTT; cdr3_aa: CASILAGRTDTQYF
clone_size: -; d_call: -; j_call: TRBJ2-2; v_call: TRBV12-3/TRBV12-4; cdr3_nt: TGTGCCAGCAGTCTGGGGCTAGAGGTCGGGGAGCTGTTTTTT; cdr3_aa: CASSLGLEVGELFF
clone_size: -; d_call: -; j_call: TRBJ2-7; v_call: TRBV9; cdr3_nt: TGTGCCAGCAGCGTAGAGGACAGCCCCTACGAGCAGTACTTC; cdr3_aa: CASSVEDSPYEQYF
clone_size: few; d_call: -; j_call: TRBJ2-1; v_call: TRBV5-5; cdr3_nt: TGTGCCAGCAGCCGCAGCGTGGTTTTGGGGCCCTACAATGAGCAGTTCTTC; cdr3_aa: CASSRSVVLGPYNEQFF
clone_size: many; d_call: -; j_call: TRBJ2-7; v_call: TRBV21-1; cdr3_nt: TGTGCCAGCAGCAAAGGAACTAGTTTTGGCGAGCAGTACTTC; cdr3_aa: CASSKGTSFGEQYF
clone_size: many; d_call: TRBD1; j_call: TRBJ2-2; v_call: TRBV5-6; cdr3_nt: TGTGCCAGCAGCCTGGGACAGGGCCTCACCGGGGAGCTGTTTTTT; cdr3_aa: CASSLGQGLTGELFF
clone_size: -; d_call: -; j_call: TRBJ2-2; v_call: TRBV4-3; cdr3_nt: TGCGCCAGCAGCCAAGATTGGGCTAGCCCCGGGGAGCTGTTTTTT; cdr3_aa: CASSQDWASPGELFF
clone_size: few; d_call: TRBD2; j_call: TRBJ2-7; v_call: TRBV24-1; cdr3_nt: TGTGCCACCAGTGATCCGGGGACTAGCGGGAGGGTCTACGAGCAGTACTTC; cdr3_aa: CATSDPGTSGRVYEQYF
clone_size: -; d_call: TRBD1; j_call: TRBJ1-4; v_call: TRBV5-1; cdr3_nt: TGCGCCAGCAGCTTGGGGTCGGACAGGGCCTCCGGGAAACTGTTTTTT; cdr3_aa: CASSLGSDRASGKLFF
clone_size: few; d_call: -; j_call: TRBJ1-2; v_call: TRBV3-1; cdr3_nt: TGTGCCAGCAGCCCCCACCCCGGGACACCGGGAGGCTACACCTTC; cdr3_aa: CASSPHPGTPGGYTF
clone_size: -; d_call: TRBD2; j_call: TRBJ2-5; v_call: TRBV4-2; cdr3_nt: TGTGCCAGCAGCCAAGGCCCGACTAGCGGGGAAGAGACCCAGTACTTC; cdr3_aa: CASSQGPTSGEETQYF
clone_size: -; d_call: TRBD2; j_call: TRBJ2-3; v_call: TRBV6-2/TRBV6-3; cdr3_nt: TGTGCCAGCCGGGGACTAGCGGGAACAGATACGCAGTATTTT; cdr3_aa: CASRGLAGTDTQYF
clone_size: few; d_call: TRBD2; j_call: TRBJ2-7; v_call: TRBV12-3/TRBV12-4; cdr3_nt: TGTGCCAGCACCCAGTCGCTAGCGGGAGGGAGCTCCTACGAGCAGTACTTC; cdr3_aa: CASTQSLAGGSSYEQYF
clone_size: few; d_call: -; j_call: TRBJ1-6; v_call: TRBV6-6; cdr3_nt: TGTGCCAGCAGTTACGAGGCCGCACCCCTCCACTTT; cdr3_aa: CASSYEAAPLHF
clone_size: -; d_call: TRBD2; j_call: TRBJ2-3; v_call: TRBV20-1; cdr3_nt: TGCAGTGCCACCAGGACTAGCGGGGGGACCACAGATACGCAGTATTTT; cdr3_aa: CSATRTSGGTTDTQYF
clone_size: -; d_call: -; j_call: TRBJ2-7; v_call: TRBV7-6; cdr3_nt: TGTGCCAGCAGCTTAGCGGGACATACCTACGAGCAGTACTTC; cdr3_aa: CASSLAGHTYEQYF
clone_size: -; d_call: TRBD1; j_call: TRBJ2-6; v_call: TRBV6-6; cdr3_nt: TGTGCCAGCATCGGGACAGGGACTTTCTCTGGGGCCAACGTCCTGACTTTC; cdr3_aa: CASIGTGTFSGANVLTF
clone_size: -; d_call: -; j_call: TRBJ1-2; v_call: TRBV12-3/TRBV12-4; cdr3_nt: TGTGCCAGCAGTTTATCCCCCCCGGTTGGCTATGGCTACACCTTC; cdr3_aa: CASSLSPPVGYGYTF
clone_size: -; d_call: -; j_call: TRBJ2-6; v_call: TRBV4-1; cdr3_nt: TGCGCCAGCAGCCAAGGTGCCTTTACGGTTTTTTCGGCTGGGGCCAACGTCCTGACTTTC; cdr3_aa: CASSQGAFTVFSAGANVLTF
clone_size: many; d_call: -; j_call: TRBJ1-1; v_call: TRBV20-1; cdr3_nt: TGCAGTGCTACGACAGAGAACGGGAGGAGGGCTTTCTTT; cdr3_aa: CSATTENGRRAFF
clone_size: few; d_call: TRBD1; j_call: TRBJ1-5; v_call: TRBV10-3; cdr3_nt: TGTGCCATCAAGGGACAGGGGACCAATCAGCCCCAGCATTTT; cdr3_aa: CAIKGQGTNQPQHF
clone_size: -; d_call: -; j_call: TRBJ1-2; v_call: TRBV21-1; cdr3_nt: TGTGCCAGCAGCAAAAGGCTCGATCTACGGGTCTATGGCTACACCTTC; cdr3_aa: CASSKRLDLRVYGYTF
clone_size: -; d_call: TRBD2; j_call: TRBJ2-1; v_call: TRBV6-5; cdr3_nt: TGTGCCAGCAGTTCAGTGGGAGGGCCCTACAATGAGCAGTTCTTC; cdr3_aa: CASSSVGGPYNEQFF
clone_size: few; d_call: -; j_call: TRBJ2-7; v_call: TRBV28; cdr3_nt: TGTGCCAGCAGTGAGGAAAGCTCCTACGAGCAGTACTTC; cdr3_aa: CASSEESSYEQYF
clone_size: few; d_call: -; j_call: TRBJ2-1; v_call: TRBV5-5; cdr3_nt: TGTGCCAGCAGCTCCGGGACATTGGCCCTCGGTGAGCAGTTCTTC; cdr3_aa: CASSSGTLALGEQFF
clone_size: -; d_call: -; j_call: TRBJ2-2; v_call: TRBV7-9; cdr3_nt: TGTGCCAGCAGGGTCGACCGGACCGGCCTTCCCGGGGAGCTGTTTTTT; cdr3_aa: CASRVDRTGLPGELFF